This entry lists 20 T cell receptor beta chains sequenced from one sample in a study of T cell repertoires in ileal Crohn's disease. Some clones are missing from TCRdb's copy, which holds only in-frame ones; the method was immunoSEQ multiplex PCR. Of more than 10,000 clones in the sample, 78% were seen once. As to time point: neoterminal ileum biopsy at postoperative endoscopy, about 6 months after surgery. Sequenced: ileal tissue. Receptor source: an adult with Crohn's disease.

V usage is TRBV9 and J usage is TRBJ1-3, with unresolved D. With 4 bases removed from V and 0 bases from J, the gap between germline ends came to 11 bases. Per the germline V gene, CDR1 is SGDLS and CDR2 is YYNGEE. The CDR3 loop spans 15 amino acids. The CDR3 here is CASSPSTRSGNTIYF. The CDR3 DNA is TGTGCCAGCAGCCCCTCGACACGCTCTGGAAACACCATATATTTT.

The rearrangement uses TRBV11-1 and TRBJ1-1, with D perhaps TRBD1 (6 bases). This CDR3 is built from 14 residues. Germline V gene data show CDR1 as SGHAT and CDR2 as FQDESV (reference sequence). Trimming left V 5 bases short and J 7 bases short, with 17 bases between. In DNA form, the CDR3 reads TGTGCCAGCAGCGCCCCTGGAACAGGGCGTGAAGCTTTCTTT. Translation: CASSAPGTGREAFF.

This clone was seen a single time. This sequence joins TRBV14 and TRBJ2-1, with D possibly matching TRBD2 (6 bases). The germline V gene encodes CDR1 SGHDN and CDR2 FVKESK. The CDR3 runs to 17 residues. Trimming stripped 1 base from V and 0 bases from J, with 13 bases between. CDR3 in DNA: TGTGCCAGCAGCCAAGTTCTCCAGCGGGCCTCCTACAATGAGCAGTTCTTC. It encodes CASSQVLQRASYNEQFF.

This rearrangement joins TRBV9 to TRBJ2-1; possibly TRBD1 for D (5 bases). The V and J ends lost 9 bases and 0 bases respectively, with 13 bases between them. This CDR3 contains 14 residues. CDR1 is SGDLS and CDR2 is YYNGEE in the germline V gene. The CDR3 region is CATARGDSYNEQFF. CDR3 bases: TGTGCCACCGCTAGGGGTGACTCCTACAATGAGCAGTTCTTC.

V is TRBV18 and J is TRBJ2-7, with D perhaps matching TRBD1 (5 bases). The germline V gene has CDR1 KGHSH and CDR2 LQKENI. The CDR3 is made up of 12 amino acids. With 3 bases removed from V and 10 bases from J, the gap between germline ends came to 13 bases. CDR3 bases: TGTGCCAGCTCACCGGAGACAGTTAATCAGTACTTC. As protein: CASSPETVNQYF.

The chain links TRBV27 to TRBJ2-1, with 9 positions matching TRBD1. The CDR3 consists of 19 residues. J was trimmed by 0 bases and V by 5 bases; bases with no gene match: 14. Germline CDR1 reads MNHEY; CDR2 reads SMNVEV (reference sequence). In nucleotides, the CDR3 is TGTGCCAGCAGTACTACCGGGACAGGGTCTTCTAGCTCCTACAATGAGCAGTTCTTC. Translated: CASSTTGTGSSSSYNEQFF.

The chain combines TRBV9 with TRBJ2-2, with D possibly being TRBD2 (5 bases). Germline CDR1 SGDLS, CDR2 YYNGEE. The CDR3 sequence is 17 residues long. V was pared by 3 bases and J by 2 bases, with 17 bases between. The CDR3 here is CASSGGLDRGNTGELFF. The CDR3 coding sequence is TGTGCCAGCAGCGGGGGATTAGATCGGGGTAACACCGGGGAGCTGTTTTTT.

Worth noting for this clone: Other DNA sequences from this sample encode an identical CDR3 as well. The genes are TRBV7-3 and TRBJ1-2; a possible D gene is TRBD1 (5 bases). V dropped 2 bases and J dropped 3 bases, with 13 bases sitting between them. CDR1 and CDR2 from the germline V gene are SGHTA and FQGTGA. This CDR3 has 15 residues. CDR3 loop: CASSLRGGGDYGYTF. The DNA of the CDR3 is TGTGCCAGCAGCTTACGAGGTGGGGGGGACTATGGCTACACCTTC.

V gene TRBV5-1 combines with J gene TRBJ2-3; 11 nucleotides align to TRBD1. This CDR3 contains 18 residues. From germline, CDR1 is SGHRS and CDR2 YFSETQ. The J segment lost 3 bases and the V segment lost 0 bases, leaving 9 bases of the junction unmatched. The CDR3: CASSLAEDRGLRTDTQYF. The CDR3 nucleotides are TGCGCCAGCAGCTTGGCCGAGGACAGGGGGCTGCGAACAGATACGCAGTATTTT.

In regard to this clone: At one end, the junction sequence differs from germline, possibly due to a read error. This sequence joins TRBV7-7 and TRBJ1-4, with D tentatively TRBD1 (6 bases). In germline, CDR1 is SSHAT, CDR2 FNYEAQ (reference sequence). The CDR3 is 15 amino acids. CDR3 nucleotide sequence: TGTGCTAGCAGCCCTTCGGGAAGGGGGAATGAAAAACTGTTTTTT. Translation gives CASSPSGRGNEKLFF.

This clone was observed once. The chain recombines TRBV6-4 with TRBJ2-3; 11 positions match TRBD2. The CDR3 covers 15 residues. The V gene's germline CDR1 is MRHNA and CDR2 SNTAGT. Germline trimming cut 0 bases from V and 6 bases from J; bases unmatched to any gene: 2. The CDR3 nucleotides read TGTGCCAGCAGTGACTCTAGCGGGGGGGCCGATACGCAGTATTTT. Its protein is CASSDSSGGADTQYF.

This chain uses TRBV14 with TRBJ2-3; 8 nucleotides agree with TRBD1. This CDR3 spans 17 amino acids. V lost 1 base to trimming and J lost 4 bases; unmatched junction nucleotides: 10. CDR1 is SGHDN and CDR2 is FVKESK in the germline V gene. CDR3 coding DNA: TGTGCCAGCAGCCAAGTAGGTCCAGGACAGGGAGCAGATACGCAGTATTTT. Translation: CASSQVGPGQGADTQYF.

CDR3 DNA: TGTGCCAGCAGTGCCCGGACAGCTATCTATGGCTACACCTTC. This encodes CASSARTAIYGYTF. This chain uses TRBV6-5 with TRBJ1-2; tentatively, D is TRBD1 (6 bases). The CDR3 runs 14 residues. Germline V gene data show CDR1 as MNHEY and CDR2 as SVGAGI. Trimming left V 5 bases short and J 4 bases short, with 14 bases between.

The chain has TRBV9 and TRBJ2-1, with 13 bases that match TRBD2. From germline, CDR1 is SGDLS and CDR2 YYNGEE. Losses at the gene ends were 8 bases for V and 9 bases for J; bases not matched to a gene: 11. This CDR3 region has 15 residues. This CDR3 reads CASSQLAGGVGEQFF. As DNA, the CDR3 is TGTGCCAGTAGCCAACTAGCGGGAGGGGTCGGTGAGCAGTTCTTC.

This chain links TRBV9 with TRBJ2-5, with D perhaps TRBD1 (5 bases). V dropped 2 bases and J dropped 2 bases, with 10 bases sitting between them. CDR1 and CDR2 from the germline V gene are SGDLS and YYNGEE. CDR3 length: 14 amino acids. CDR3 loop: CASSVGPNQETQYF. The CDR3 nucleotides are TGTGCCAGCAGCGTGGGGCCGAATCAAGAGACCCAGTACTTC.

The chain recombines TRBV30 with TRBJ2-1; TRBD2 matches 12 bases. CDR3 length equals 17 residues. In germline, CDR1 is GTSNPN, CDR2 SVGIG (reference sequence). V shed 0 bases, J shed 7 bases, and the junction held 10 bases outside the gene matches. CDR3 protein: CAWSVRLLTSGSNEQFF. In nucleotides, the CDR3 is TGTGCCTGGAGTGTTAGGCTTTTGACTAGCGGGAGTAATGAGCAGTTCTTC.

A few counts support this clone. This chain uses TRBV11-1 with TRBJ2-5; D gene ambiguous. Germline V CDR1 and CDR2: SGHAT, FQDESV (reference sequence). Trimming stripped 6 bases from V and 4 bases from J, with 9 bases between. This CDR3 comprises 12 residues. For the CDR3, the DNA is TGTGCCAGCAGAGACGAGCGAGAGACCCAGTACTTC. It encodes CASRDERETQYF.

V is TRBV29-1 and J is TRBJ2-2; D remains ambiguous. The length of the CDR3 is 11 residues. Germline V CDR1 and CDR2: SQVTM, ANQGSEA. V lost 5 bases, J lost 6 bases, and 7 bases lay in between. This chain's CDR3 is CSVRASGELFF. CDR3 nucleotides: TGCAGCGTTCGAGCCTCCGGGGAGCTGTTTTTT.

This clone was observed a single time. The V and J genes are TRBV27 and TRBJ2-2; D possibly corresponds to TRBD2 (5 bases). In germline, CDR1 is MNHEY, CDR2 SMNVEV (reference sequence). The CDR3 runs to 13 residues. Trimming took off 0 bases at V and 6 bases at J, with 5 bases between the two ends. The CDR3, as DNA: TGTGCCAGCAGTTTATCGAGGGCCGGGGAGCTGTTTTTT. Translating it yields CASSLSRAGELFF.

CDR3 coding DNA: TGCGCCAGCAGCCAAGTGCGCGACACCTATGGCTACACCTTC. This gives the protein CASSQVRDTYGYTF. The chain links TRBV4-1 to TRBJ1-2; the D is unclear. CDR1 and CDR2 (germline): MGHRA, YSYEKL. Trimming shortened V by 1 base and J by 4 bases, and 10 bases separated the two germline ends. There are 14 residues in the CDR3.